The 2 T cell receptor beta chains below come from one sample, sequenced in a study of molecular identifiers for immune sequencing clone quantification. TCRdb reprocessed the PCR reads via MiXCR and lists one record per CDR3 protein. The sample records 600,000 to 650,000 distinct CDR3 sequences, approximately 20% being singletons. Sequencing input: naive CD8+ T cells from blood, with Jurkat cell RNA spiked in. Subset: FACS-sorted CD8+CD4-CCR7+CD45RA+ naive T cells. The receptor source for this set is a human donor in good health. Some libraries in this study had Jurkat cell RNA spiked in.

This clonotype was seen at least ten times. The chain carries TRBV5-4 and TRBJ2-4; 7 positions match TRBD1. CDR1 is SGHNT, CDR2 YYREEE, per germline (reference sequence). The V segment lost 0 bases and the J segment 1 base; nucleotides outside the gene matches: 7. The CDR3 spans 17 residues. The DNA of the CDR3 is TGTGCCAGCAGCTTGGAGTGGCAGGGGGATGCCAAAAACATTCAGTACTTC. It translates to CASSLEWQGDAKNIQYF.

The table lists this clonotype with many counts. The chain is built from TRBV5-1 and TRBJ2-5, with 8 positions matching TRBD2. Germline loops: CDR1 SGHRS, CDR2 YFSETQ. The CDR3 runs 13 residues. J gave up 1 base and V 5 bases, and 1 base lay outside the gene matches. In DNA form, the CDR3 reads TGCGCCAGCAGTCGGGGGGGCCAAGAGACCCAGTACTTC. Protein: CASSRGGQETQYF.